This T cell receptor (beta chain) was captured in a study of blood T cell repertoires in COVID-19. Study in general: The United States, Italy and Spain provided the acute and convalescent COVID-19 samples.

Trimming removed 5 bases from V and 5 bases from J, with 24 bases in between. The CDR3 has 17 residues. Germline CDR1 reads LNHDA; CDR2 reads SQIVND (reference sequence). Per the study methods: Amplified reference gene primers provided the basis for estimating nucleated cell counts. The table came from immunoSEQ multiplex PCR; TCRdb's copy has only in-frame clones and leaves some out. The V and J calls and clone size are taken from that table; D and trimming were inferred from the DNA. The table lists about 280,000 clones, around 90% of them singletons, with more than 7.5% in the top ten. The clonotype comes from a man younger than 35 with active or convalescent COVID-19. The sequenced material came from peripheral blood. This sequence joins TRBV19 and TRBJ1-2; a weak D match, TRBD1 (6 bases). In DNA, the CDR3 is TGTGCCAGTAGTTTCTCCCAGGGGAAGAGCTCGGTTTATGGCTACACCTTC. It is translated as CASSFSQGKSSVYGYTF.